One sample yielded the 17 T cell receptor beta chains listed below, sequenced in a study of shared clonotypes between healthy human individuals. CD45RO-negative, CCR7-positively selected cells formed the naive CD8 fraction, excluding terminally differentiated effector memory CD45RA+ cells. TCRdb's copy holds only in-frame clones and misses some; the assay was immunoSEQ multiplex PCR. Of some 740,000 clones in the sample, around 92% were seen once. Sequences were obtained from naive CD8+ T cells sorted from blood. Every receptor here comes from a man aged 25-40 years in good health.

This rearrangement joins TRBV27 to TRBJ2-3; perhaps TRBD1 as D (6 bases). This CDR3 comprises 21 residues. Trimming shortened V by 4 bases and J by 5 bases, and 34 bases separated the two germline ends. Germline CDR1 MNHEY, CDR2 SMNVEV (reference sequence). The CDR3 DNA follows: TGTGCCAGCAGTTCCGATCACAGGGCCTCCGGCATCTTCACAGATGGAGATACGCAGTATTTT. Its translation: CASSSDHRASGIFTDGDTQYF.

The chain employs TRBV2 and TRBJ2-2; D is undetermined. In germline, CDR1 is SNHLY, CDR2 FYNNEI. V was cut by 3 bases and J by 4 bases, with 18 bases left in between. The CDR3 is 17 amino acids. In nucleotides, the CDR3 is TGTGCCAGCAGTGATTTGCCGGATTCCCCCCTCACCGGGGAGCTGTTTTTT. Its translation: CASSDLPDSPLTGELFF. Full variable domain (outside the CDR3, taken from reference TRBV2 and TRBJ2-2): EPEVTQTPSHQVTQMGQEVILRCVPISNHLYFYWYRQILGQKVEFLVSFYNNEISEKSEIFDDQFSVERPDGSNFTLKIRSTKLEDSAMYFCASSDLPDSPLTGELFFGEGSRLTVL.

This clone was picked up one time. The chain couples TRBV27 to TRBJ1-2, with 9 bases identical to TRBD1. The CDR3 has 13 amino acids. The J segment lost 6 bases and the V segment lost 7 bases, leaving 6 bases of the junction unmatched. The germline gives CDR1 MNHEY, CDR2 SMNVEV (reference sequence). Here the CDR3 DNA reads TGTGCCAGCACCAACGGACAGGGGAATGGCTACACCTTC. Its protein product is CASTNGQGNGYTF.

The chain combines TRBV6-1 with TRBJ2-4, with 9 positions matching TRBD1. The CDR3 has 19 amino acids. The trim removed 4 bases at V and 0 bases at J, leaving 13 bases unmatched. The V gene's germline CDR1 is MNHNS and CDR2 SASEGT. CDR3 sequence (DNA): TGTGCCAGCAGTGTAGGGACAGGGTCCCTACCTTTAGCCAAAAACATTCAGTACTTC. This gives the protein CASSVGTGSLPLAKNIQYF.

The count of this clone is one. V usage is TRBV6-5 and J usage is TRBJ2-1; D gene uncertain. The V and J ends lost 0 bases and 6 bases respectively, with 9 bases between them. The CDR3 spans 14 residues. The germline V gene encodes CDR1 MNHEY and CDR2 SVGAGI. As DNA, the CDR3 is TGTGCCAGCAGTTACTCCGGGCAGCTCAATGAGCAGTTCTTC. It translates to CASSYSGQLNEQFF.

The CDR3: CASSPRTSGRAVQYEQYF. The CDR3 DNA follows: TGCGCCAGCAGCCCCCGGACTAGCGGGAGGGCCGTCCAGTACGAGCAGTACTTC. J is TRBJ2-7 and V is TRBV4-1; 15 bases fit TRBD2. The CDR3 extends over 18 amino acids. Trimming at V came to 4 bases and at J to 4 bases, leaving 11 bases not matched to a gene. In germline, CDR1 is MGHRA, CDR2 YSYEKL.

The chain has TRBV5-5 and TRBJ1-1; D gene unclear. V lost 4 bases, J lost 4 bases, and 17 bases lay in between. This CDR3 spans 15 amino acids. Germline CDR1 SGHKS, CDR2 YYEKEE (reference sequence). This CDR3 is CASSKEGWVPTEAFF. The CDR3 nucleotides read TGTGCCAGCAGCAAGGAAGGCTGGGTACCCACTGAAGCTTTCTTT.

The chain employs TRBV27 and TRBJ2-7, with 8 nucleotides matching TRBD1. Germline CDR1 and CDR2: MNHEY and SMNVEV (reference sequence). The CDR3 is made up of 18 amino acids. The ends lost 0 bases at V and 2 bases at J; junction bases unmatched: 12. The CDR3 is CASSLSSSGGTLTYEQYF. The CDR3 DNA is TGTGCCAGCAGTTTATCTTCCTCAGGGGGCACCCTCACCTACGAGCAGTACTTC.

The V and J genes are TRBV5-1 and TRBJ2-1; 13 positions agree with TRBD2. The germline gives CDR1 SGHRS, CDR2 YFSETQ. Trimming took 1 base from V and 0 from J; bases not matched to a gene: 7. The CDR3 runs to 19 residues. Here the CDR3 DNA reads TGCGCCAGCAGCTTGATTGGACTAGCGGGAGCGAGCTCCTACAATGAGCAGTTCTTC. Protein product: CASSLIGLAGASSYNEQFF.

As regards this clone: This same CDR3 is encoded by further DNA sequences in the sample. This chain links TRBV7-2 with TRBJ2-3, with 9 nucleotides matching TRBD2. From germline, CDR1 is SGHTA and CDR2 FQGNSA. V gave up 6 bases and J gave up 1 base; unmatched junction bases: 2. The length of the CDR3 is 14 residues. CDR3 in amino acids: CASSLAGRTDTQYF. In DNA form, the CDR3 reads TGTGCCAGCAGTCTAGCGGGACGCACAGATACGCAGTATTTT.

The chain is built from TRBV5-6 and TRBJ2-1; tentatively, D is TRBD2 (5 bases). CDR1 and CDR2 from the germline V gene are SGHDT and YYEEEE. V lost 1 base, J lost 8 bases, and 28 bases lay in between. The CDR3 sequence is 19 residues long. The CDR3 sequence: CASSLWVRLVAHKGDEQFF. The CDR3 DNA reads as TGTGCCAGCAGCTTGTGGGTGAGGCTAGTCGCTCACAAGGGAGATGAGCAGTTCTTC.

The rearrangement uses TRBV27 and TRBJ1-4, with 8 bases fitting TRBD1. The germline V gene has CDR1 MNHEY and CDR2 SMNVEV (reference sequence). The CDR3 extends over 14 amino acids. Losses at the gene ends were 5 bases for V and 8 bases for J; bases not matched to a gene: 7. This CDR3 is CASSNGQGAEKLFF. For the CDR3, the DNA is TGTGCCAGCAGTAATGGACAGGGCGCGGAAAAACTGTTTTTT.

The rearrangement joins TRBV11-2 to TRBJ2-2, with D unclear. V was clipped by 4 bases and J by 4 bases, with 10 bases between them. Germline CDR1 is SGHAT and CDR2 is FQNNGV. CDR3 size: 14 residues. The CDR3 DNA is TGTGCCAGCAGCTCGCGATCTTCCACCGGGGAGCTGTTTTTT. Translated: CASSSRSSTGELFF.

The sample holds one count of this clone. This CDR3 reads CASSGNPGQGASSSYNEQFF. The CDR3 coding sequence is TGTGCCAGCAGCGGGAACCCGGGACAGGGGGCCAGCAGCTCCTACAATGAGCAGTTCTTC. V and J are TRBV13 and TRBJ2-1; 12 bases align to TRBD1. The CDR3 runs to 20 residues. V was pared by 5 bases and J by 0 bases, with 14 bases of the junction left unmatched. Per germline, CDR1 PRHDT and CDR2 FYEKMQ (reference sequence).

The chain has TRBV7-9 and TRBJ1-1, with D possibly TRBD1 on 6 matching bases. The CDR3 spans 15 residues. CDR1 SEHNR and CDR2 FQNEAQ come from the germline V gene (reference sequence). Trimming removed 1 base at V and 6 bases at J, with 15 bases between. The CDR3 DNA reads TGTGCCAGCAGCTTAGTGGGCAGGGGTTTCCCTGAAGCTTTCTTT. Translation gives CASSLVGRGFPEAFF.

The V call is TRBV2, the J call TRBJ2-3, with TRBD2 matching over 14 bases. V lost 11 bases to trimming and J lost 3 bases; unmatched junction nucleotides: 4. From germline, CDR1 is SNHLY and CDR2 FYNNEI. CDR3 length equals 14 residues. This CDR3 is CAGTSGSWTDTQYF. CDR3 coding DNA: TGTGCCGGGACTAGCGGGAGTTGGACAGATACGCAGTATTTT.

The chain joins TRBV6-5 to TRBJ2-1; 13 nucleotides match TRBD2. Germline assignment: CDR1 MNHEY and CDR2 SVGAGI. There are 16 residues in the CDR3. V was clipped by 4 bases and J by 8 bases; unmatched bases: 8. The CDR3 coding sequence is TGTGCCAGCAGTTGGATGGGACTAGCGGGAAATGATGAGCAGTTCTTC. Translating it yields CASSWMGLAGNDEQFF.